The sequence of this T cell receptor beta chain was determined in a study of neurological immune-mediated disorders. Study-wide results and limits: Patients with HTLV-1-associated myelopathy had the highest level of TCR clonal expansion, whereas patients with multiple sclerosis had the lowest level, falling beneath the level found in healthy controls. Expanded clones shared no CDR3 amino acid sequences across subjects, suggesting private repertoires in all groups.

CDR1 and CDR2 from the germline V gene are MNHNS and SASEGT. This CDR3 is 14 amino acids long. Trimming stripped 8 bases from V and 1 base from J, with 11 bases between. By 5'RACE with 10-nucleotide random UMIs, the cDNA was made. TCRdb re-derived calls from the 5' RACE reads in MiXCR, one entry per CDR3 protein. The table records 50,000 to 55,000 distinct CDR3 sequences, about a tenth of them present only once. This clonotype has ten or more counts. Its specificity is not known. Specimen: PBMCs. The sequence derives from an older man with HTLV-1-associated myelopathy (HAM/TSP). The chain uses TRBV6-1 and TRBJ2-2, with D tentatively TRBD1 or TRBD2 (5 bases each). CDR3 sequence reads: CASLGEKNTGELFF. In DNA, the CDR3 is TGTGCCAGCTTAGGGGAGAAGAACACCGGGGAGCTGTTTTTT.